The 5 T cell receptor beta chains listed next were all sequenced from one sample in a study of OX40 agonist ivuxolimab in advanced cancers. Sequenced by immunoSEQ multiplex PCR; TCRdb stores in-frame clones only, minus some. Of around 18,000 clones listed, about 83% are singletons. Here the sequenced sample was CD4+ or CD8+ T cells sorted from blood, taken in a trial of the OX40 agonist ivuxolimab. These receptors were collected from an adult with an advanced solid tumor such as melanoma, head and neck, liver or kidney cancer.

V usage is TRBV4-1 and J usage is TRBJ2-2, with D unclear. Trimming pared 1 base from V and 5 bases from J, leaving 14 bases between. This CDR3 comprises 16 residues. Germline values: CDR1 MGHRA, CDR2 YSYEKL. CDR3 coding DNA: TGCGCCAGCAGCCAAGCATGGCAGCGTGGAACCGGGGAGCTGTTTTTT. Residues: CASSQAWQRGTGELFF.

This clone was seen once. This rearrangement joins TRBV19 to TRBJ1-4; maybe TRBD1 (5 bases). The V and J ends lost 3 bases and 9 bases respectively, with 8 bases between them. The CDR3 consists of 12 residues. Germline lookup yields CDR1 LNHDA and CDR2 SQIVND (reference sequence). The CDR3 region is CASSIGGKKLFF. DNA for the CDR3: TGTGCCAGTAGTATCGGGGGAAAAAAACTGTTTTTT.

V and J are TRBV6-4 and TRBJ2-1, with 11 bases that match TRBD2. Germline V lookup: CDR1 MRHNA, CDR2 SNTAGT. The CDR3 totals 15 residues. V dropped 6 bases and J dropped 10; count of bases not matched to a gene: 11. The CDR3 sequence: CASSPSGGRGIEQFF. Written as DNA, the CDR3 is TGTGCCAGCAGCCCTAGCGGGGGGAGGGGCATCGAGCAGTTCTTC.

The rearrangement joins TRBV5-1 to TRBJ1-2, with D unresolved. CDR1 is SGHRS and CDR2 is YFSETQ in the germline V gene. The V and J ends lost 0 bases and 3 bases respectively, with 6 bases between them. This CDR3 is 13 amino acids long. CDR3 region: CASSLVADYGYTF. Written as DNA, the CDR3 is TGCGCCAGCAGCTTGGTGGCAGACTATGGCTACACCTTC. The entire variable domain, with the rest obtained from reference TRBV5-1 and TRBJ1-2, is as follows: KAGVTQTPRYLIKTRGQQVTLSCSPISGHRSVSWYQQTPGQGLQFLFEYFSETQRNKGNFPGRFSGRQFSNSRSEMNVSTLELGDSALYLCASSLVADYGYTFGSGTRLTVV.

The chain is built from TRBV7-3 and TRBJ1-1, with D unclear. CDR3 length equals 13 residues. The germline CDR1 and CDR2 sequences are SGHTA and FQGTGA. Between the trimmed V and J ends, which lost 6 bases and 1 base, there was a span of 9 bases. Here the CDR3 reads CASRTFTNTEAFF. In DNA, the CDR3 is TGTGCCAGCAGGACTTTTACGAACACTGAAGCTTTCTTT.